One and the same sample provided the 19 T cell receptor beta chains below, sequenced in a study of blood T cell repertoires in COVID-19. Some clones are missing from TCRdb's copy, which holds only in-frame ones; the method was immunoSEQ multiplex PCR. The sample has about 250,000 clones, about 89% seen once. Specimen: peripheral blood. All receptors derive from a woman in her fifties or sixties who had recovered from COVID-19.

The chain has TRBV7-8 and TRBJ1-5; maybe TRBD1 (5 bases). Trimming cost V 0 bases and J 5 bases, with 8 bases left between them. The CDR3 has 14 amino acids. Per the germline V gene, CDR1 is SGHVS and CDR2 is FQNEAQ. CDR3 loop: CASSLAEGDQPQHF. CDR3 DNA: TGTGCCAGCAGCTTAGCGGAAGGGGATCAGCCCCAGCATTTT.

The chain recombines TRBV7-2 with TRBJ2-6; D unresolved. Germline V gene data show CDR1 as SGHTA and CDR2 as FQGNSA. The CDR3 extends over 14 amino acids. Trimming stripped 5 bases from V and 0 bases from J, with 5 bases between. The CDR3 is CASSRDSGANVLTF. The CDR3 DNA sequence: TGTGCCAGCAGCAGAGACTCTGGGGCCAACGTCCTGACTTTC. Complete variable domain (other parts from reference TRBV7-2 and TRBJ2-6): GAGVSQSPSNKVTEKGKDVELRCDPISGHTALYWYRQSLGQGLEFLIYFQGNSAPDKSGLPSDRFSAERTGGSVSTLTIQRTQQEDSAVYLCASSRDSGANVLTFGAGSRLTVL.

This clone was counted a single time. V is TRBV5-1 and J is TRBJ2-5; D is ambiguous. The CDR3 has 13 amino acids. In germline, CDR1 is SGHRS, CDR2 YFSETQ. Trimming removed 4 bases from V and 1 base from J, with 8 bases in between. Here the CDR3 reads CASSRSSQETQYF. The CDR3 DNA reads TGCGCCAGCAGCCGCTCCAGCCAAGAGACCCAGTACTTC.

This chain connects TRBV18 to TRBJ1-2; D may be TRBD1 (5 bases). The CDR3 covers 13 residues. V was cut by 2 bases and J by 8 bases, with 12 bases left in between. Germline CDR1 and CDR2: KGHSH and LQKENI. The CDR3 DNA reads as TGTGCCAGCTCACCAGCAGGGATTTCGGGCTACACCTTC. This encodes CASSPAGISGYTF.

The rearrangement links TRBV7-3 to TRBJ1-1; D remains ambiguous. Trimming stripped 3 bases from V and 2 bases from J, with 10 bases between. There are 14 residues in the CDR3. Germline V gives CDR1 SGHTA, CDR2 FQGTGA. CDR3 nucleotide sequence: TGTGCCAGCAGCTTCTCGGGTCCAAACACTGAAGCTTTCTTT. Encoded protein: CASSFSGPNTEAFF.

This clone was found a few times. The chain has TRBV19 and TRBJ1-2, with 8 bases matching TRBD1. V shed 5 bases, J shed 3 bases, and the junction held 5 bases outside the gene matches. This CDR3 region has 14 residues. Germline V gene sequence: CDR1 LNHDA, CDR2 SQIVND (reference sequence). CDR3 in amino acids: CASSPQGADYGYTF. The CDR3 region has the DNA TGTGCCAGTAGTCCCCAGGGGGCTGACTATGGCTACACCTTC.

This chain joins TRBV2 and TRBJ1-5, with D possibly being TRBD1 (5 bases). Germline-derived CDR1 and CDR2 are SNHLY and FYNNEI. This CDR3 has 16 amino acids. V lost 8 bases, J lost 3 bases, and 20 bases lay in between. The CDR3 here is CASARLPGADNQPQHF. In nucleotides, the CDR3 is TGTGCCAGCGCTCGCCTACCTGGGGCAGACAATCAGCCCCAGCATTTT. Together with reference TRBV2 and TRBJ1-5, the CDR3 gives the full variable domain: EPEVTQTPSHQVTQMGQEVILRCVPISNHLYFYWYRQILGQKVEFLVSFYNNEISEKSEIFDDQFSVERPDGSNFTLKIRSTKLEDSAMYFCASARLPGADNQPQHFGDGTRLSIL.

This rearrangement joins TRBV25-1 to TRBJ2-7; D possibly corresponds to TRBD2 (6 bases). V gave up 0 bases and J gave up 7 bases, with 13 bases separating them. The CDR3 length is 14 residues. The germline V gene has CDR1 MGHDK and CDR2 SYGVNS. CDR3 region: CASSEYGGGWEQYF. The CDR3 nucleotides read TGTGCCAGCAGTGAATATGGGGGAGGTTGGGAGCAGTACTTC.

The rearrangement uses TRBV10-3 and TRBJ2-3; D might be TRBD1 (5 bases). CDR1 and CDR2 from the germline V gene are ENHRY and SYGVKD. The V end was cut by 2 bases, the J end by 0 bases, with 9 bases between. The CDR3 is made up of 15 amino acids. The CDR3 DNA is TGTGCCATCAGTGAGAACAGGCCTAGCACAGATACGCAGTATTTT. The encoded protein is CAISENRPSTDTQYF.

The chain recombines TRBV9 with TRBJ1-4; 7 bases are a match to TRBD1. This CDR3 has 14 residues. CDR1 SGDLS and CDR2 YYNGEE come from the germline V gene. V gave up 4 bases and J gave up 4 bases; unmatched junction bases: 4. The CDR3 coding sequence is TGTGCCAGCAGCTTACAGGGGTTTAATGAAAAACTGTTTTTT. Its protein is CASSLQGFNEKLFF.

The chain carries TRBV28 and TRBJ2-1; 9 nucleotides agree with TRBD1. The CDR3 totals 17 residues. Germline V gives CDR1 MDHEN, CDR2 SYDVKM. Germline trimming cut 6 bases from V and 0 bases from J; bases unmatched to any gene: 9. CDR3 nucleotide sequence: TGTGCCAGCAGGCCTCCGGGGACAGGGAGCTCCTACAATGAGCAGTTCTTC. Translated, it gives CASRPPGTGSSYNEQFF.

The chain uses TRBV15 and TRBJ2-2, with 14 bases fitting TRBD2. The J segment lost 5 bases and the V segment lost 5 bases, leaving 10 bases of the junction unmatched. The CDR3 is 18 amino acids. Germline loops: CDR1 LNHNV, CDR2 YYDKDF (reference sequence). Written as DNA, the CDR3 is TGTGCCACCAGCGGTGGACTAGCGGGGGGCTTGTGGACCGGGGAGCTGTTTTTT. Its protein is CATSGGLAGGLWTGELFF. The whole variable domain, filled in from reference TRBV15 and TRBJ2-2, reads DAMVIQNPRYQVTQFGKPVTLSCSQTLNHNVMYWYQQKSSQAPKLLFHYYDKDFNNEADTPDNFQSRRPNTSFCFLDIRSPGLGDTAMYLCATSGGLAGGLWTGELFFGEGSRLTVL.

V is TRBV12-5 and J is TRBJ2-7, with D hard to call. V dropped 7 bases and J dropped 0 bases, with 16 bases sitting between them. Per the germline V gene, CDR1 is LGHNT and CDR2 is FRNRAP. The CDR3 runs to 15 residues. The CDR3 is CASVSPQTSSYEQYF. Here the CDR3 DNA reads TGTGCTAGTGTTTCCCCTCAAACCAGCTCCTACGAGCAGTACTTC. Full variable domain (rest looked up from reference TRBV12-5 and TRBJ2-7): DARVTQTPRHKVTEMGQEVTMRCQPILGHNTVFWYRQTMMQGLELLAYFRNRAPLDDSGMPKDRFSAEMPDATLATLKIQPSEPRDSAVYFCASVSPQTSSYEQYFGPGTRLTVT.

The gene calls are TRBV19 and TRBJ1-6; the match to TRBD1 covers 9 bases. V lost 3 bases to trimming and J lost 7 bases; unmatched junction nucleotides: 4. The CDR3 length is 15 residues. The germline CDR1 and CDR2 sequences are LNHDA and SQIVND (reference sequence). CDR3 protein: CASSMYRGLNSPLHF. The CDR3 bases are TGTGCCAGTAGTATGTACAGGGGGCTAAATTCACCCCTCCACTTT.

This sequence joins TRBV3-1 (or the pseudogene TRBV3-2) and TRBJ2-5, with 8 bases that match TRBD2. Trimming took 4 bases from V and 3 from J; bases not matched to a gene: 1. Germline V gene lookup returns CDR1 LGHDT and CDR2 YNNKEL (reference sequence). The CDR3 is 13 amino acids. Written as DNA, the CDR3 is TGTGCCAGCAGCCTCGGGAGGGAAGAGACCCAGTACTTC. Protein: CASSLGREETQYF.

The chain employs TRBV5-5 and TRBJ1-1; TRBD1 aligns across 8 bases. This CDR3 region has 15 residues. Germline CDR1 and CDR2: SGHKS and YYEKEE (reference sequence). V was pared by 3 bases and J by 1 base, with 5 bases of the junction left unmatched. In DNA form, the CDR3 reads TGTGCCAGCAGCTCCCGGACAGGGAAGAACACTGAAGCTTTCTTT. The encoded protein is CASSSRTGKNTEAFF.

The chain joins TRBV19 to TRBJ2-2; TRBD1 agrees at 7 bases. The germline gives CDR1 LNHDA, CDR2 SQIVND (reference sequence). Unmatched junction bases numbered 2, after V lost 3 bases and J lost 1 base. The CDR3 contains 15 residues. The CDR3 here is CASSIRQGNTGELFF. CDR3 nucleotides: TGTGCCAGTAGTATCCGACAGGGGAACACCGGGGAGCTGTTTTTT.

Here the CDR3 reads CASRLSRNTEAFF. The CDR3 DNA follows: TGTGCCAGCAGACTGTCTCGGAACACTGAAGCTTTCTTT. The chain joins TRBV27 to TRBJ1-1; no firm D call. CDR3 size: 13 residues. V was trimmed by 6 bases and J by 1 base, leaving 9 bases between them. Germline V gene sequence: CDR1 MNHEY, CDR2 SMNVEV (reference sequence).

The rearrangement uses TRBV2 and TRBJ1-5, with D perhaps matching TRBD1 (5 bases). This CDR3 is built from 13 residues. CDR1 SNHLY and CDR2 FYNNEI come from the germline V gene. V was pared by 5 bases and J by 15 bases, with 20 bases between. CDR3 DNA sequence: TGTGCCAGCAGTTCCGGGGTTGAAGTCGGGGGGCATTTT. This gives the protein CASSSGVEVGGHF.